Below are 16 T cell receptor beta chains sequenced from a single sample in a study of CD8+CD57+ T cells in acquired aplastic anemia. TCR beta VDJ and CDR3 were profiled, and genomic DNA was the template. TCRdb used MiXCR to reprocess the reads, holding one entry per CDR3 protein. The sample carries hundreds of thousands of distinct CDR3 sequences, roughly 34% recorded once. Patients chosen for sequencing had shown CD8+CD57+ cell expansion by flow cytometry. The sequenced sample consisted of sorted CD4+, CD8+, or CD8+CD57+ T cells (not recorded which) from PBMCs. These receptors were obtained from a human donor with aplastic anemia.

This clonotype was counted between two and nine times. This sequence may be a read error, since a much larger clone differs from it by one base. The gene calls are TRBV9 and TRBJ1-5; D unresolved. Trimming removed 4 bases at V and 5 bases at J, with 7 bases between. Germline V gene lookup returns CDR1 SGDLS and CDR2 YYNGEE. CDR3 size: 12 residues. The CDR3 sequence: CASSHGDQPQHF. In DNA form, the CDR3 reads TGTGCCAGCAGCCATGGGGATCAGCCCCAGCATTTT.

The V and J genes are TRBV6-1 and TRBJ1-2; D not certain. Germline CDR1 reads MNHNS; CDR2 reads SASEGT. CDR3 length: 14 amino acids. The V end lost 6 bases, the J end lost 6 bases, and 17 bases lay between the germline ends. For the CDR3, the DNA is TGTGCCAGCAGCCCTACCGAGGCCGCGGATGGCTACACCTTC. Translated, it gives CASSPTEAADGYTF.

The rearrangement joins TRBV7-9 to TRBJ1-1; tentatively, D is TRBD1 (5 bases). The V end was cut by 5 bases, the J end by 0 bases, with 10 bases between. The CDR3 runs 14 residues. Germline CDR1 and CDR2: SEHNR and FQNEAQ (reference sequence). CDR3 sequence: CASSPREMNTEAFF. CDR3 sequence (DNA): TGTGCCAGCAGCCCCAGGGAAATGAACACTGAAGCTTTCTTT.

This clonotype is labeled as medium-sized. The V and J genes are TRBV2 and TRBJ2-5; a weak D match, TRBD2 (5 bases). V lost 1 base to trimming and J lost 4 bases, with 13 bases between them. The CDR3 contains 15 residues. Germline V CDR1 and CDR2: SNHLY, FYNNEI. The CDR3, as DNA: TGTGCCAGCAGTGAAGAGCGAGGCAGCGGAGAGACCCAGTACTTC. As protein: CASSEERGSGETQYF. The full variable domain, in which reference TRBV2 and TRBJ2-5 provide the parts outside the CDR3, is EPEVTQTPSHQVTQMGQEVILRCVPISNHLYFYWYRQILGQKVEFLVSFYNNEISEKSEIFDDQFSVERPDGSNFTLKIRSTKLEDSAMYFCASSEERGSGETQYFGPGTRLLVL.

Worth noting for this clonotype: Since a much larger clone is just one base distant, this may be a read error. V is TRBV19 and J is TRBJ2-5; D not certain. The CDR3 is 14 amino acids. Germline values: CDR1 LNHDA, CDR2 SQIVND (reference sequence). The CDR3 loop is CASSISGYQETQHF. The DNA for the CDR3 is TGTGCCAGTAGTATCTCCGGGTACCAAGAGACCCAGCACTTC.

This clonotype was detected many times. This chain uses TRBV25-1 with TRBJ1-2; TRBD1 matches at 8 bases. The germline V gene has CDR1 MGHDK and CDR2 SYGVNS. This CDR3 spans 14 amino acids. V shed 4 bases and J 5 bases; nucleotides not matched to a gene: 6. The CDR3: CASSVPDRDYGYTF. The CDR3 DNA is TGTGCCAGCAGTGTCCCGGACAGGGATTATGGCTACACCTTC.

The chain has TRBV29-1 and TRBJ1-2; D ambiguous. The V gene's germline CDR1 is SQVTM and CDR2 ANQGSEA. This CDR3 region has 13 residues. The ends were cut back, 2 bases at V and 6 bases at J, with 13 bases in the middle. CDR3 bases: TGCAGCGTTGAAAAAGTCAAGGGCGATGGCTACACCTTC. This codes for CSVEKVKGDGYTF.

This clonotype was observed a handful of times. V gene TRBV7-2 combines with J gene TRBJ2-5, with D possibly being TRBD1 or TRBD2 (5 bases each). The CDR3 is made up of 16 amino acids. Germline V CDR1 and CDR2: SGHTA, FQGNSA. V lost 4 bases and J lost 5, with 20 bases in between. The DNA of the CDR3 is TGTGCCAGCAGCTGGGGGATTGGTACCCCGGTCGAGACCCAGTACTTC. Translation: CASSWGIGTPVETQYF. Full variable domain (missing parts from reference TRBV7-2 and TRBJ2-5): GAGVSQSPSNKVTEKGKDVELRCDPISGHTALYWYRQSLGQGLEFLIYFQGNSAPDKSGLPSDRFSAERTGGSVSTLTIQRTQQEDSAVYLCASSWGIGTPVETQYFGPGTRLLVL.

This clonotype came up a few times. The V call is TRBV5-1, the J call TRBJ2-7, with 14 bases fitting TRBD2. CDR1 is SGHRS, CDR2 YFSETQ, per germline. With V trimmed by 2 bases and J by 6 bases, 4 bases remained unmatched. The CDR3 totals 15 residues. Here the CDR3 DNA reads TGCGCCAGCAGCTTCCCGGGACTAGCGGGAGCCGAGCAGTACTTC. Its protein product is CASSFPGLAGAEQYF.

The sample holds many counts of this clonotype. J is TRBJ1-4 and V is TRBV2; no definite D call. V was cut by 1 base and J by 8 bases, with 11 bases left in between. Germline assignment: CDR1 SNHLY and CDR2 FYNNEI. This CDR3 spans 14 amino acids. The CDR3 sequence is CASSEGGTGEKLFF. The CDR3 DNA follows: TGTGCCAGCAGTGAAGGGGGAACCGGGGAAAAACTGTTTTTT.

In the case of this clonotype: A clone one base away is much larger, so this may be a read error. V is TRBV10-3 and J is TRBJ2-1; possibly TRBD2 for D (5 bases). The CDR3 has 17 residues. Germline V gene sequence: CDR1 ENHRY, CDR2 SYGVKD. V lost 4 bases and J lost 0, with 16 bases in between. The CDR3: CAISGFSATSSYNEQFF. DNA of the CDR3: TGTGCCATCAGTGGCTTTAGCGCGACGAGCTCCTACAATGAGCAGTTCTTC.

The chain couples TRBV15 to TRBJ2-1; tentative D call: TRBD1 (6 bases). This CDR3 is built from 13 residues. The V end lost 3 bases, the J end lost 7 bases, and 10 bases lay between the germline ends. In germline, CDR1 is LNHNV, CDR2 YYDKDF (reference sequence). CDR3 nucleotides: TGTGCCACCAGCAGCGAACAGGGAAATGAGCAGTTCTTC. Amino acid sequence: CATSSEQGNEQFF.

The chain is built from TRBV29-1 and TRBJ1-1; unclear D gene. Germline CDR1 SQVTM, CDR2 ANQGSEA. Trimming cost V 7 bases and J 3 bases, with 6 bases left between them. The CDR3 is made up of 10 amino acids. The CDR3 reads CSGGYTEAFF. Written as DNA, the CDR3 is TGCAGCGGGGGTTACACTGAAGCTTTCTTT.

This clonotype was recorded many times. V is TRBV2 and J is TRBJ1-5; a weak D match, TRBD1 (6 bases). CDR1 is SNHLY and CDR2 is FYNNEI in the germline V gene. The CDR3 consists of 13 residues. V was cut by 4 bases and J by 6 bases, with 10 bases left in between. The CDR3 DNA sequence: TGTGCCAGCAGTGCCGGACAGTTTCAGCCCCAGCATTTT. Amino acids: CASSAGQFQPQHF.

At least ten counts were recorded for this clonotype. The chain joins TRBV2 to TRBJ1-1; D is unresolved. CDR1 and CDR2 (germline): SNHLY, FYNNEI. The length of the CDR3 is 14 residues. Trimming shortened V by 6 bases and J by 4 bases, and 15 bases separated the two germline ends. CDR3 sequence reads: CASSYRTSTTEAFF. The CDR3 DNA is TGTGCCAGCAGCTATCGGACTTCAACCACTGAAGCTTTCTTT. Supplemented by reference TRBV2 and TRBJ1-1, the full variable domain reads EPEVTQTPSHQVTQMGQEVILRCVPISNHLYFYWYRQILGQKVEFLVSFYNNEISEKSEIFDDQFSVERPDGSNFTLKIRSTKLEDSAMYFCASSYRTSTTEAFFGQGTRLTVV.

This clonotype was observed a handful of times. The rearrangement joins TRBV4-3 to TRBJ1-2; 10 bases align to TRBD1. The CDR3 contains 15 residues. Germline assignment: CDR1 LGHNA and CDR2 YSLEER. J gave up 1 base and V 5 bases, and 4 bases lay outside the gene matches. In DNA, the CDR3 is TGCGCCAGCAGCAAGACAGGGGGCCTTAACTATGGCTACACCTTC. Encoded protein: CASSKTGGLNYGYTF.